Each of the 9 T cell receptor beta chains below was sequenced from the same sample in a study of blood T cell repertoires in COVID-19. Assay: immunoSEQ multiplex PCR; the TCRdb copy retains only in-frame clones and omits some. The sample lists over 85,000 clones, around 86% occurring once. The sample was peripheral blood. These receptors were collected from a human donor in a cohort sampled during active COVID-19.

J is TRBJ2-1 and V is TRBV14; D might be TRBD2 (6 bases). Trimming removed 0 bases from V and 6 bases from J, with 21 bases in between. The CDR3 contains 18 residues. From germline, CDR1 is SGHDN and CDR2 FVKESK. The CDR3 reads CASSQERGGWIYGNEQFF. In nucleotides, the CDR3 is TGTGCCAGCAGCCAAGAAAGAGGAGGGTGGATCTATGGCAATGAGCAGTTCTTC.

Written as DNA, the CDR3 is TGTGCCACCTCAAAACTAGTCGTAGGAGAGACCCAGTACTTC. This translates into CATSKLVVGETQYF. V and J are TRBV28 and TRBJ2-5, with D perhaps TRBD2 (5 bases). The CDR3 contains 14 residues. The V end lost 10 bases, the J end lost 4 bases, and 19 bases lay between the germline ends. Germline lookup yields CDR1 MDHEN and CDR2 SYDVKM.

V and J are TRBV5-1 and TRBJ2-1, with 9 bases identical to TRBD2. This CDR3 comprises 17 residues. CDR1 is SGHRS and CDR2 is YFSETQ in the germline V gene. Trimming at V came to 0 bases and at J to 5 bases, leaving 9 bases not matched to a gene. This CDR3 is CASSLGGSGGINNEQFF. The DNA for the CDR3 is TGCGCCAGCAGCTTGGGAGGTAGCGGGGGTATAAACAATGAGCAGTTCTTC.

CDR3 DNA sequence: TGTGCCAGCAGCCGCAAGGGCGGGTTCACTGAAGCTTTCTTT. Protein sequence: CASSRKGGFTEAFF. The chain recombines TRBV11-2 with TRBJ1-1; D gene uncertain. Germline V gene sequence: CDR1 SGHAT, CDR2 FQNNGV. The CDR3 has 14 amino acids. The V end lost 5 bases, the J end lost 4 bases, and 14 bases lay between the germline ends.

The V and J genes are TRBV7-2 and TRBJ2-3; TRBD2 agrees at 7 bases. The length of the CDR3 is 16 residues. V trimming: 5 bases; J trimming: 2 bases; junction bases outside the gene matches: 10. In germline, CDR1 is SGHTA, CDR2 FQGNSA. CDR3 amino acids: CASSPRAGSLTDTQYF. The CDR3 region has the DNA TGTGCCAGCAGCCCGCGAGCGGGAAGCCTCACAGATACGCAGTATTTT.

The rearrangement links TRBV11-2 to TRBJ1-2; D unclear. The CDR3 loop spans 12 amino acids. V lost 4 bases to trimming and J lost 5 bases, with 8 bases between them. Germline values: CDR1 SGHAT, CDR2 FQNNGV. CDR3 sequence reads: CASSSGLYGYTF. The CDR3 coding sequence is TGTGCCAGCAGCTCCGGACTGTATGGCTACACCTTC.

This chain connects TRBV28 to TRBJ1-1; 7 bases map to TRBD1. V was pared by 5 bases and J by 0 bases, with 9 bases of the junction left unmatched. CDR1 and CDR2 (germline): MDHEN, SYDVKM. This CDR3 comprises 16 residues. CDR3 loop: CASSVGTASMNTEAFF. As DNA, the CDR3 is TGTGCCAGCAGTGTGGGGACAGCTTCCATGAACACTGAAGCTTTCTTT.

The gene calls are TRBV28 and TRBJ2-7; TRBD2 aligns across 10 bases. CDR3 length: 15 residues. The germline gives CDR1 MDHEN, CDR2 SYDVKM. V shed 3 bases and J 5 bases; nucleotides not matched to a gene: 7. This CDR3 is CASSLFSGRRHEQYF. CDR3 nucleotide sequence: TGTGCCAGCAGTTTGTTTAGCGGGAGGCGCCACGAGCAGTACTTC.

This clone was detected a few times. This chain's CDR3 is CASSLGNRANTGELFF. CDR3 bases: TGTGCCAGCAGCTTGGGGAACAGGGCGAACACCGGGGAGCTGTTTTTT. The chain recombines TRBV7-8 with TRBJ2-2, with a weak D call TRBD1 (6 bases). Germline CDR1 and CDR2: SGHVS and FQNEAQ. The CDR3 is made up of 16 amino acids. V lost 3 bases and J lost 0, with 11 bases in between.